The 27 T cell receptor beta chains below were found in one sample sequenced in a study of beta chain features in type 1 diabetes listed by TCRdb under 2018. Library preparation employed the immunoSEQ multiplex PCR assay. The entire isolated RNA was reverse transcribed using the High Capacity cDNA Reverse Transcription Kit, and thus expressed TCRB transcripts were sequenced. This immuneACCESS table, as held by TCRdb, lists in-frame sequences with V and J called but not all clones. Of the missing ones, under half trace to an unresolved V gene in checked studies; the others have no known cause. The sample table records hundreds of thousands of clones; approximately 15% of these occur just once. The ten top clones hold 6.7% of the sample. Sequenced input: central memory CD4+ T cells from blood. Every receptor here comes from a man aged 25 to 45 in good health.

CDR3: CARDSSNSPLHF. As DNA, the CDR3 is TGTGCTAGGGACAGTTCTAATTCACCCCTCCACTTT. The chain employs TRBV12-5 and TRBJ1-6; TRBD1 is a possible D gene (6 bases). Germline V gives CDR1 LGHNT, CDR2 FRNRAP. V was clipped by 9 bases and J by 6 bases, with 9 bases between them. The CDR3 has 12 residues.

The sample holds a few counts of this clone. The chain joins TRBV6-5 to TRBJ2-1; D may correspond to TRBD1 or TRBD2 (5 bases each). Germline V CDR1 and CDR2: MNHEY, SVGAGI. This CDR3 comprises 14 residues. V was pared by 2 bases and J by 5 bases, with 10 bases between. CDR3 nucleotide sequence: TGTGCCAGCAGTTACGGGACCAAAAACAATGAGCAGTTCTTC. Translated: CASSYGTKNNEQFF.

There are a few counts of this clone. The V and J genes are TRBV6-6 and TRBJ1-6; D not certain. The V end was cut by 10 bases, the J end by 0 bases, with 13 bases between. CDR3 size: 15 residues. Germline CDR1 and CDR2: MNHNY and SVGAGI (reference sequence). The CDR3 spells CATDAGSSYNSPLHF. Here the CDR3 DNA reads TGTGCCACCGACGCGGGGAGCTCCTATAATTCACCCCTCCACTTT.

This clone turned up a few times. The genes are TRBV6-1 and TRBJ1-1; tentative D call: TRBD1 (6 bases). Trimming removed 6 bases at V and 3 bases at J, with 11 bases between. Per the germline V gene, CDR1 is MNHNS and CDR2 is SASEGT. This CDR3 is built from 13 residues. CDR3 sequence reads: CASRTGYDTEAFF. Written as DNA, the CDR3 is TGTGCCAGCAGAACAGGGTATGACACTGAAGCTTTCTTT.

At least ten counts were recorded for this clone. The chain employs TRBV29-1 and TRBJ2-1; D possibly uses TRBD1 or TRBD2 (5 bases each). Trimming shortened V by 6 bases and J by 13 bases, and 13 bases separated the two germline ends. Germline values: CDR1 SQVTM, CDR2 ANQGSEA. This CDR3 region has 10 residues. Here the CDR3 reads CSVPQGEQFF. The CDR3 DNA reads TGCAGCGTCCCCCAGGGAGAACAGTTCTTC.

The V gene is TRBV12-5, the J gene TRBJ1-5; unclear D gene. V shed 6 bases and J shed 5 bases, with 11 bases lying between them. Germline lookup yields CDR1 LGHNT and CDR2 FRNRAP. The CDR3 loop spans 13 amino acids. Here the CDR3 DNA reads TGTGCTAGTGGCCAGACACAATATCAGCCCCAGCATTTT. Protein: CASGQTQYQPQHF.

This clone was detected a few times. The chain recombines TRBV7-2 with TRBJ1-3; D is unresolved. CDR3 length: 14 residues. Germline CDR1 is SGHTA and CDR2 is FQGNSA. V lost 4 bases, J lost 4 bases, and 11 bases lay in between. This chain's CDR3 is CASSSSGIGNTIYF. The CDR3, as DNA: TGTGCCAGCAGCTCCTCGGGTATAGGAAACACCATATATTTT.

There are a few counts of this clone. The chain joins TRBV27 to TRBJ1-2, with no clear D. CDR3 length equals 13 residues. V gave up 4 bases and J gave up 4 bases, with 10 bases separating them. Germline V gene data show CDR1 as MNHEY and CDR2 as SMNVEV (reference sequence). As DNA, the CDR3 is TGTGCCAGCAGTTCCCTTTCCCTCTATGGCTACACCTTC. Amino acids: CASSSLSLYGYTF.

This clone was seen ten or more times. The chain combines TRBV10-3 with TRBJ2-4; the D gene could be TRBD1 or TRBD2 (5 bases each). Germline CDR1 ENHRY, CDR2 SYGVKD. This CDR3 comprises 14 residues. The V end was cut by 2 bases, the J end by 6 bases, with 11 bases between. CDR3 DNA sequence: TGTGCCATCAGTGAGGAGGCAGGGACAAACATTCAGTACTTC. Its protein is CAISEEAGTNIQYF.

As to this clone: At the DNA level, this CDR3 is encoded by other sequences in the same sample as well. The chain's CDR3 is CASSGGTGGSGANVLTF. The CDR3 DNA reads as TGTGCCAGCAGTGGAGGGACAGGGGGCTCTGGGGCCAACGTCCTGACTTTC. This sequence joins TRBV2 and TRBJ2-6; 11 bases are shared with TRBD1. V dropped 4 bases and J dropped 0; count of bases not matched to a gene: 2. CDR3 length equals 17 residues. CDR1 is SNHLY, CDR2 FYNNEI, per germline.

A few counts support this clone. The CDR3 is CASSKGKGKVGTQYF. Here the CDR3 DNA reads TGTGCCAGCTCAAAGGGTAAAGGGAAGGTTGGAACGCAGTATTTT. The V call is TRBV18, the J call TRBJ2-3; D unclear. Germline values: CDR1 KGHSH, CDR2 LQKENI. The CDR3 is 15 amino acids. Between the trimmed V and J ends, which lost 5 bases and 9 bases, there was a span of 21 bases.

This clone was found a few times. This likely came from a read error, as a far larger clone is one base away. The V gene is TRBV6-4, the J gene TRBJ2-1, with no clear D. Trimming took off 2 bases at V and 7 bases at J, with 9 bases between the two ends. From germline, CDR1 is MRHNA and CDR2 SNTAGT. The CDR3 contains 13 residues. CDR3 region: CASSDGGTNEQFF. The CDR3 DNA reads as TGTGCCAGCAGTGACGGCGGCACTAATGAGCAGTTCTTC.

This clone was recorded a few times. The chain uses TRBV5-1 and TRBJ1-4; maybe TRBD1 (6 bases). CDR3 length: 15 residues. V was pared by 4 bases and J by 8 bases, with 18 bases between. Germline V gene data show CDR1 as SGHRS and CDR2 as YFSETQ. The CDR3 region is CASSDQGRDVEKLFF. The CDR3, as DNA: TGCGCCAGCAGCGACCAGGGGCGGGATGTAGAAAAACTGTTTTTT.

This chain connects TRBV28 to TRBJ2-7; tentative D call: TRBD2 (7 bases). This CDR3 has 15 residues. In germline, CDR1 is MDHEN, CDR2 SYDVKM. Trimming cost V 10 bases and J 2 bases, with 21 bases left between them. The CDR3, as DNA: TGTGCCACCACTACCCCGCGGGGGCCCACCTACGAGCAGTACTTC. This sequence encodes CATTTPRGPTYEQYF.

CDR3 amino acids: CASSSTGSHEQYF. The DNA of the CDR3 is TGTGCCAGCAGCTCGACTGGCAGCCACGAGCAGTACTTC. The chain couples TRBV7-7 to TRBJ2-7, with D uncertain. Germline V gene data show CDR1 as SSHAT and CDR2 as FNYEAQ (reference sequence). Trimming cost V 4 bases and J 5 bases, with 12 bases left between them. There are 13 residues in the CDR3.

The chain links TRBV4-3 to TRBJ2-3; perhaps TRBD1 as D (5 bases). The V end was cut by 1 base, the J end by 4 bases, with 12 bases between. This CDR3 contains 15 residues. Per germline, CDR1 LGHNA and CDR2 YSLEER. The CDR3 DNA follows: TGCGCCAGCAGCCAAGTGGGGCTAGGGGCAGATACGCAGTATTTT. Translated, it gives CASSQVGLGADTQYF.

This clone was observed a single time. The chain employs TRBV5-1 and TRBJ2-2; D might be TRBD1 or TRBD2, each matching 6 bases. This CDR3 contains 16 residues. V was shortened by 2 bases and J by 2 bases, with 13 bases between the two germline ends. Germline V gene data show CDR1 as SGHRS and CDR2 as YFSETQ. As DNA, the CDR3 is TGCGCCAGCAGCTTCGGGGGCTCCCGAAACACCGGGGAGCTGTTTTTT. It is translated as CASSFGGSRNTGELFF.

The chain uses TRBV5-1 and TRBJ2-5, with TRBD1 identical over 10 bases. The V and J ends lost 0 bases and 4 bases, in that order; junction bases with no gene match: 6. Germline assignment: CDR1 SGHRS and CDR2 YFSETQ. CDR3 length: 16 residues. The CDR3 sequence: CASSLEGTGDGETQYF. The CDR3 DNA reads as TGCGCCAGCAGCTTGGAGGGGACAGGGGATGGAGAGACCCAGTACTTC.

Details on this clone: Without the conserved terminal phenylalanine or tryptophan, this CDR3 likely stems from a read error. It is unclear where the CDR3 begins or ends on the DNA, so no DNA is shown, and the CDR3 is as TCRdb lists it. The V call is TRBV5-6, the J call TRBJ2-4; the D segment call TRBD1 is taken from the table without a DNA check. The CDR3 contains 12 residues when both ends are counted. Germline assignment: CDR1 SGHDT and CDR2 YYEEEE. The CDR3 here is CASSIATSPTIL.

This clone was picked up many times. The V gene is TRBV4-3, the J gene TRBJ2-4; 12 nucleotides agree with TRBD2. The length of the CDR3 is 16 residues. Trimming removed 3 bases from V and 5 bases from J; junction bases left unmatched: 5. Germline values: CDR1 LGHNA, CDR2 YSLEER. CDR3 sequence reads: CASSHLLAGGENIQYF. CDR3 bases: TGCGCCAGCAGCCACCTACTAGCGGGAGGCGAAAACATTCAGTACTTC.

This clone occurred many times. The chain uses TRBV28 and TRBJ2-1; TRBD2 matches at 13 bases. CDR1 is MDHEN and CDR2 is SYDVKM in the germline V gene. The J segment lost 4 bases and the V segment lost 8 bases, leaving 2 bases of the junction unmatched. This CDR3 has 14 amino acids. The CDR3 nucleotides are TGTGCCAGCGGGACTAGCGGGAAATACAATGAGCAGTTCTTC. Protein sequence: CASGTSGKYNEQFF. The complete variable domain, with remaining parts taken from reference TRBV28 and TRBJ2-1, reads DVKVTQSSRYLVKRTGEKVFLECVQDMDHENMFWYRQDPGLGLRLIYFSYDVKMKEKGDIPEGYSVSREKKERFSLILESASTNQTSMYLCASGTSGKYNEQFFGPGTRLTVL.

This clone occurred a few times. The V and J genes are TRBV4-3 and TRBJ2-7; D may be TRBD1 (5 bases). Germline-derived CDR1 and CDR2 are LGHNA and YSLEER. The V and J ends lost 0 bases and 3 bases respectively, with 15 bases between them. The CDR3 length is 16 residues. The CDR3 DNA sequence: TGCGCCAGCAGCCAAGACGGGCAGGGTAGAGGCTACGAGCAGTACTTC. It codes for CASSQDGQGRGYEQYF.

V gene TRBV7-2 combines with J gene TRBJ2-1, with D possibly TRBD2 on 7 matching bases. Germline CDR1 and CDR2: SGHTA and FQGNSA. This CDR3 is 16 amino acids long. Trimming pared 1 base from V and 8 bases from J, leaving 18 bases between. CDR3 loop: CASSLGFGGGADEQFF. CDR3 sequence (DNA): TGTGCCAGCAGCTTAGGGTTTGGCGGGGGCGCGGATGAGCAGTTCTTC. Combining the CDR3 with reference TRBV7-2 and TRBJ2-1 gives the whole variable domain GAGVSQSPSNKVTEKGKDVELRCDPISGHTALYWYRQSLGQGLEFLIYFQGNSAPDKSGLPSDRFSAERTGGSVSTLTIQRTQQEDSAVYLCASSLGFGGGADEQFFGPGTRLTVL.

This clone has only a few counts. V and J are TRBV7-6 and TRBJ2-6; 7 nucleotides match TRBD1. The J segment lost 0 bases and the V segment lost 2 bases, leaving 10 bases of the junction unmatched. Germline loops: CDR1 SGHVS, CDR2 FNYEAQ. This CDR3 is built from 19 residues. CDR3 in amino acids: CASSLRTRDSRSGANVLTF. The CDR3 DNA reads TGTGCCAGCAGCTTACGGACCCGGGACAGCCGCTCTGGGGCCAACGTCCTGACTTTC. The complete variable domain, with remaining parts taken from reference TRBV7-6 and TRBJ2-6, reads GAGVSQSPRYKVTKRGQDVALRCDPISGHVSLYWYRQALGQGPEFLTYFNYEAQQDKSGLPNDRFSAERPEGSISTLTIQRTEQRDSAMYRCASSLRTRDSRSGANVLTFGAGSRLTVL.

The chain joins TRBV9 to TRBJ2-7; no clear D. The CDR3 extends over 14 amino acids. Germline CDR1 and CDR2: SGDLS and YYNGEE. The V end lost 0 bases, the J end lost 0 bases, and 7 bases lay between the germline ends. CDR3 loop: CASSVGSSSYEQYF. The CDR3 bases are TGTGCCAGCAGCGTAGGATCGTCCTCCTACGAGCAGTACTTC.

This clone occurred many times. V gene TRBV7-2 combines with J gene TRBJ2-1, with a tentative D call TRBD2 (6 bases). There are 13 residues in the CDR3. Per the germline V gene, CDR1 is SGHTA and CDR2 is FQGNSA. V was clipped by 5 bases and J by 7 bases, with 12 bases between them. CDR3 DNA: TGTGCCAGCAGCCAATCCAGCGGGAATGAGCAGTTCTTC. It codes for CASSQSSGNEQFF.

This chain joins TRBV7-8 and TRBJ2-7; no clear D. Germline CDR1 reads SGHVS; CDR2 reads FQNEAQ. This CDR3 has 16 amino acids. V shed 1 base and J shed 1 base, with 14 bases lying between them. The CDR3 here is CASSLGGLQLSYEQYV. CDR3 bases: TGTGCCAGCAGCTTAGGAGGCCTTCAGTTATCCTACGAGCAGTACGTC.